This T cell receptor beta chain was observed in a study of OX40 agonist ivuxolimab in advanced cancers. Sequencing was performed with immunoSEQ multiplex PCR; in TCRdb, only in-frame clones are kept and a portion is missing. The table includes under 95,000 clones, around nine tenths detected once. Trimming took off 0 bases at V and 6 bases at J, with 14 bases between the two ends. Germline CDR1 reads GTSNPN; CDR2 reads SVGIG (reference sequence). The CDR3 consists of 15 residues. Sequencing was performed on CD4+ or CD8+ T cells sorted from blood, taken in a trial of the OX40 agonist ivuxolimab. The rearrangement joins TRBV30 to TRBJ2-2; D is perhaps TRBD2 (7 bases). The sequence was collected from an adult with an advanced solid tumor such as melanoma, head and neck, liver or kidney cancer. The DNA of the CDR3 is TGTGCCTGGAGTGTGGGGGGCGCGGGAGCCGGGGAGCTGTTTTTT. Translating it yields CAWSVGGAGAGELFF.